A selection of T cell receptor beta chains follows, all from one sample in a study of blood T cell repertoires in COVID-19. Assay: immunoSEQ multiplex PCR; the TCRdb copy retains only in-frame clones and omits some. The sample lists some 200,000 clones; around nine tenths were seen once. The specimen was peripheral blood. All receptors derive from a man in his sixties with active or convalescent COVID-19. Both conserved end residues are part of each CDR3. The order of the fields is J gene, V gene, D gene, clone size, CDR3 protein, CDR3 DNA. The D gene is left open where the match is weak. Clone sizes are given selectively: once, few, many, or a class where the clone is expanded.

>TRBJ2-1|TRBV18|.|.
CASSTGRYNEQFF
TGTGCCAGCTCGACAGGACGGTACAATGAGCAGTTCTTC
>TRBJ1-1|TRBV5-1|TRBD1|.
CASSPPYRGRGNTEAFF
TGCGCCAGCAGCCCACCCTACAGGGGGCGCGGGAACACTGAAGCTTTCTTT
>TRBJ1-1|TRBV6-5|TRBD1|.
CASSARGQDTEAFF
TGTGCCAGCAGCGCTCGGGGACAGGACACTGAAGCTTTCTTT
>TRBJ2-7|TRBV12-3/TRBV12-4|.|.
CASSLTSFEQYF
TGTGCCAGCAGTCTCACTAGTTTCGAGCAGTACTTC
>TRBJ1-1|TRBV5-1|.|few
CASSLVGTPGWEAFF
TGCGCCAGCAGCTTGGTTGGGACACCGGGATGGGAAGCTTTCTTT
>TRBJ1-2|TRBV12-5|.|.
CASGLVLHQGGGYTF
TGTGCTAGTGGTTTGGTACTACATCAGGGAGGTGGCTACACCTTC
>TRBJ2-7|TRBV7-3|TRBD2|.
CASSPLAGGLLEQYF
TGTGCCAGCAGCCCACTAGCGGGGGGCCTCCTCGAGCAGTACTTC
>TRBJ2-1|TRBV5-8|.|.
CASSLATGSKNYNEQFF
TGTGCCAGCAGCTTGGCCACCGGGTCCAAAAACTACAATGAGCAGTTCTTC
>TRBJ1-1|TRBV27|.|.
CASRRQSYTEAFF
TGTGCCAGCAGGCGACAGAGCTACACTGAAGCTTTCTTT
>TRBJ1-5|TRBV6-6|.|.
CASSYSPPGNQPQHF
TGTGCCAGCAGTTACTCCCCCCCAGGCAATCAGCCCCAGCATTTT
>TRBJ1-2|TRBV6-5|.|.
CAGHPGGSQGYTF
TGTGCCGGCCACCCGGGTGGGTCCCAGGGCTACACCTTC
>TRBJ1-1|TRBV18|.|once
CASSPPASADTEAFF
TGTGCCAGCTCACCACCGGCCAGCGCGGACACTGAAGCTTTCTTT
>TRBJ1-2|TRBV28|.|once
CASSLQGFGYTF
TGTGCCAGCAGTCTTCAGGGTTTTGGCTACACCTTC
>TRBJ1-1|TRBV20-1|.|.
CSARRQGQAFF
TGCAGTGCTAGAAGGCAGGGCCAAGCTTTCTTT
>TRBJ1-6|TRBV6-5|TRBD1|.
CASTGQGSNSPLHF
TGTGCCAGCACTGGACAGGGGAGTAATTCACCCCTCCACTTT